The subject of this entry is one T cell receptor (beta chain). Its antigen is not known. Under the authors' procedure: A distant-metastasis classifier for papillary thyroid cancer was built using CDR3 differences across clinicopathological groups. Via MiXCR, TCRdb re-called the PCR reads. TCRdb's processing, not the study's, gives the V and J calls here. The sample shows around 7,000 clones, 25% to 35% of them seen only once. Trimming removed 6 bases at V and 3 bases at J, with 10 bases between. The germline gives CDR1 MNHEY, CDR2 SVGEGT. The CDR3 covers 13 residues. This entry belongs to a study of metastatic and nonmetastatic thyroid tumors. Across the whole study: Repertoires of blood and of tissue (tumor or nodule) from malignant and benign thyroid patients were compared. Study-level points and caveats: Within blood and tumor, benign nodules reportedly had significantly lower TCR beta diversity than malignant thyroid tumors did.

Thyroid surgery was preceded by no treatment in any patient. The specimen sequenced was tumor tissue. The chain uses TRBV6-2 or TRBV6-3 and TRBJ2-3; unclear D gene. This TCR came from a female donor with papillary thyroid cancer or a benign thyroid nodule (not recorded which). Some clones in this sample may be carry-over from other donors' samples. The CDR3 loop is CASSRLMTDTQYF. The CDR3 DNA is TGTGCCAGCAGCCGACTTATGACAGATACGCAGTATTTT.